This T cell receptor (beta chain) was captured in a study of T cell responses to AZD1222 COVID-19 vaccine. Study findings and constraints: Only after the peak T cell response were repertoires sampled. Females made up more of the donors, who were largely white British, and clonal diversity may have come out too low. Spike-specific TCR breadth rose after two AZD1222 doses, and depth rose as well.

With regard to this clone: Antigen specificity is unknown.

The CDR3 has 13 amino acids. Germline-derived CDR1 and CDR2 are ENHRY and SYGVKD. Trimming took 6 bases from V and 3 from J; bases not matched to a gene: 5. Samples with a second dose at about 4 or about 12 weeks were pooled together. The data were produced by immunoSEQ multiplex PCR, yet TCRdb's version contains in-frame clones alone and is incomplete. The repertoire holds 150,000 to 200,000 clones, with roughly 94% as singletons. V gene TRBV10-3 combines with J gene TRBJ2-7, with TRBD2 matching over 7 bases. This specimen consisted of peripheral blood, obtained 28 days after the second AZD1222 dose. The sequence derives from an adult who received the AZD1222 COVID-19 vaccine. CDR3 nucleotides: TGTGCCATCAGCAACGGGGGGAACTACGAGCAGTACTTC. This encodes CAISNGGNYEQYF.